This T cell receptor (beta chain) was obtained from a study of cytomegalovirus exposure and HLA in healthy donors. General study points: Presence/absence analyses took donor sequencing depth as roughly uniform.

A word on this clone: The antigen is undetermined. Distinct nucleotide sequences in the sample also encode this CDR3.

J lost 1 base, V lost 6 bases, and 11 bases had no gene match. In germline, CDR1 is SNHLY, CDR2 FYNNEI. This CDR3 is built from 16 residues. The donors comprised healthy bone marrow donors. This PCR relied on a set of 60 Vbeta primers and 13 Jbeta primers. Profiled with immunoSEQ multiplex PCR; TCRdb holds only in-frame clones, not every one. The top ten clones hold 2.1% of a sample with roughly 120,000 clones, more than 60% of them seen once. V is TRBV2 and J is TRBJ1-2, with 7 bases lining up with TRBD1. Sequenced material: PBMCs. This clonotype was obtained from a woman in her thirties or forties in good health and CMV-seropositive. CDR3 nucleotides: TGTGCCAGCAGCCGCGACAGGGAGACCTATAACTATGGCTACACCTTC. It translates to CASSRDRETYNYGYTF.